The text below deals with one TCR beta chain. Roughly 0.45 to 1 ug RNA was reverse transcribed with random hexamers. Amplification of TCR beta CDR3 spanned 54 Vbeta and 13 Jbeta via immunoSEQ multiplex PCR. MiXCR, applied by TCRdb to the immunoSEQ multiplex PCR reads, yields one record per CDR3 protein. The table includes 250,000 to 300,000 distinct CDR3 sequences, around 91% detected once. Sequencing targeted TCR beta in T cells from blood (CD8+ and CD4+). The multiple sclerosis controls comprised treatment-naive patients whose relapsing-remitting disease was stable or active. In contrast to the negatively isolated CD8+ and CD4+ T cells, TEMRA cells were FACS-enriched. The data belong to a study of CD8 T cells in Susac syndrome. The trim removed 1 base at V and 10 bases at J, leaving 12 bases unmatched. CDR1 and CDR2 (germline): SGHRS, YFSETQ. This CDR3 spans 16 amino acids.

The material sequenced was CD8+ T cells from PBMCs. The genes are TRBV5-1 and TRBJ2-1; TRBD1 matches 9 bases. The source is a human donor with multiple sclerosis. The CDR3 loop reads CASSLNGGTGKWEQFF. Here the CDR3 DNA reads TGCGCCAGCAGCTTGAATGGGGGGACAGGGAAGTGGGAGCAGTTCTTC.